Listed here are 13 T cell receptor beta chains from one sample, sequenced in a study of blood T cell repertoires in COVID-19. TCRdb keeps only in-frame clones here, not all; method: immunoSEQ multiplex PCR. This sample has tens of thousands of clones, with around 65% found just once. The material sequenced was peripheral blood. All receptors come from a woman in her sixties or seventies with acute or convalescent COVID-19.

This clone has only one observation. This rearrangement joins TRBV29-1 to TRBJ1-2, with D maybe TRBD1 (6 bases). The V end was cut by 6 bases, the J end by 8 bases, with 19 bases between. This CDR3 has 13 residues. Germline values: CDR1 SQVTM, CDR2 ANQGSEA. Here the CDR3 reads CSVTDRRTGGYTF. CDR3 coding DNA: TGCAGCGTCACAGACAGGCGAACGGGCGGCTACACCTTC.

The J gene is TRBJ2-7, the V gene TRBV12-3 or TRBV12-4; D not resolved. V lost 4 bases and J 3 bases, leaving 7 bases between the germline ends. CDR3 length equals 12 residues. CDR3 in amino acids: CASSSVYYEQYF. The CDR3 nucleotides read TGTGCCAGCAGTTCGGTGTACTACGAGCAGTACTTC.

V usage is TRBV19 and J usage is TRBJ2-2, with D tentatively TRBD2 (8 bases). Trimming stripped 3 bases from V and 0 bases from J, with 17 bases between. Germline V gene data show CDR1 as LNHDA and CDR2 as SQIVND (reference sequence). This CDR3 spans 18 amino acids. The CDR3 DNA follows: TGTGCCAGTAGTATCGTCGGGAGGGACAGCTCGAACACCGGGGAGCTGTTTTTT. Protein: CASSIVGRDSSNTGELFF.

This sequence joins TRBV5-4 and TRBJ1-1, with 11 positions matching TRBD1. Looked up from germline, CDR1 is SGHNT and CDR2 is YYREEE (reference sequence). V lost 4 bases, J lost 0 bases, and 2 bases stayed unmatched. This CDR3 contains 15 residues. The CDR3 DNA is TGTGCCAGCAGCCCGGGACAGGGGGTGAACACTGAAGCTTTCTTT. This codes for CASSPGQGVNTEAFF. The entire variable domain, with the rest obtained from reference TRBV5-4 and TRBJ1-1, is as follows: ETGVTQSPTHLIKTRGQQVTLRCSSQSGHNTVSWYQQALGQGPQFIFQYYREEENGRGNFPPRFSGLQFPNYSSELNVNALELDDSALYLCASSPGQGVNTEAFFGQGTRLTVV.

This chain joins TRBV27 and TRBJ2-7; possibly TRBD1 for D (6 bases). V dropped 4 bases and J dropped 4 bases, with 11 bases sitting between them. CDR1 and CDR2 from the germline V gene are MNHEY and SMNVEV (reference sequence). There are 13 residues in the CDR3. CDR3 in amino acids: CASSSRGGYEQYF. The CDR3 DNA reads TGTGCCAGCAGTTCGAGAGGGGGATACGAGCAGTACTTC.

This clone has at least ten counts. CDR3 in amino acids: CASILLLGGPLPNSPLHF. CDR3 in DNA: TGCGCCAGCATTTTATTATTAGGGGGACCACTTCCAAATTCACCCCTCCACTTT. The chain has TRBV10-1 and TRBJ1-6; possible D gene TRBD1, 6 bases. Germline V lookup: CDR1 WNHNN, CDR2 SYGVQD (reference sequence). Trimming pared 7 bases from V and 7 bases from J, leaving 26 bases between. This CDR3 spans 18 amino acids.

This clone was detected many times. The rearrangement links TRBV30 to TRBJ1-2; the D gene is possibly TRBD1 (5 bases). Between the trimmed V and J ends, which lost 5 bases and 4 bases, there was a span of 14 bases. The CDR3 loop spans 13 amino acids. Germline V CDR1 and CDR2: GTSNPN, SVGIG (reference sequence). This CDR3 reads CAWARDRPYGYTF. CDR3 DNA: TGTGCCTGGGCCAGAGACAGACCCTATGGCTACACCTTC.

The rearrangement joins TRBV20-1 to TRBJ2-1, with 9 bases that match TRBD2. The CDR3 runs to 14 residues. Germline CDR1 is DFQATT and CDR2 is SNEGSKA (reference sequence). The trim removed 3 bases at V and 2 bases at J, leaving 2 bases unmatched. CDR3 amino acids: CSASRGRAYNEQFF. Here the CDR3 DNA reads TGCAGTGCTAGTCGCGGGAGGGCCTACAATGAGCAGTTCTTC.

This clone was seen only a few times. The J gene is TRBJ1-4, the V gene TRBV28; D is perhaps TRBD1 (5 bases). CDR1 and CDR2 (germline): MDHEN, SYDVKM. V dropped 7 bases and J dropped 7 bases, with 25 bases sitting between them. This CDR3 spans 17 amino acids. The CDR3 DNA sequence: TGTGCCAGCACACCGAATTCGGCCCAGGGTCTTGGTGAAAAACTGTTTTTT. It encodes CASTPNSAQGLGEKLFF.

V gene TRBV29-1 combines with J gene TRBJ2-1; 7 nucleotides align to TRBD1. The CDR3 is 11 residues long. V trimming: 6 bases; J trimming: 7 bases; junction bases outside the gene matches: 3. Germline CDR1 is SQVTM and CDR2 is ANQGSEA. For the CDR3, the DNA is TGCAGCGTGCCGACAGGGAATGAGCAGTTCTTC. Translation gives CSVPTGNEQFF.

This chain uses TRBV3-1 (or the pseudogene TRBV3-2) with TRBJ2-7; 13 nucleotides agree with TRBD2. The V gene end was trimmed by 1 base and the J gene end by 7 bases; junction bases not matched to a gene: 16. Germline CDR1 and CDR2: LGHDT and YNNKEL (reference sequence). The CDR3 extends over 19 amino acids. In DNA form, the CDR3 reads TGTGCCAGCAGCCAAGTGGGGACTAGCGGGACAACCCCGCCGCGGGAGCAGTACTTC. This gives the protein CASSQVGTSGTTPPREQYF.

This clone showed up just once. The chain has TRBV11-2 and TRBJ2-5; 7 positions agree with TRBD1. Germline trimming cut 1 base from V and 3 bases from J; bases unmatched to any gene: 2. The CDR3 extends over 14 amino acids. CDR1 is SGHAT, CDR2 FQNNGV, per germline. The CDR3 reads CASSLVDREETQYF. In nucleotides, the CDR3 is TGTGCCAGCAGCTTAGTCGACAGGGAAGAGACCCAGTACTTC.

This clone is categorized as medium-sized. The chain couples TRBV7-6 to TRBJ2-2, with D perhaps matching TRBD2 (6 bases). Between the trimmed V and J ends, which lost 5 bases and 5 bases, there was a span of 21 bases. CDR3 length: 17 residues. Looked up from germline, CDR1 is SGHVS and CDR2 is FNYEAQ. The CDR3 is CASSPAKTRRGTGELFF. The CDR3 DNA is TGTGCCAGCAGCCCCGCGAAAACTAGGAGGGGAACCGGGGAGCTGTTTTTT.